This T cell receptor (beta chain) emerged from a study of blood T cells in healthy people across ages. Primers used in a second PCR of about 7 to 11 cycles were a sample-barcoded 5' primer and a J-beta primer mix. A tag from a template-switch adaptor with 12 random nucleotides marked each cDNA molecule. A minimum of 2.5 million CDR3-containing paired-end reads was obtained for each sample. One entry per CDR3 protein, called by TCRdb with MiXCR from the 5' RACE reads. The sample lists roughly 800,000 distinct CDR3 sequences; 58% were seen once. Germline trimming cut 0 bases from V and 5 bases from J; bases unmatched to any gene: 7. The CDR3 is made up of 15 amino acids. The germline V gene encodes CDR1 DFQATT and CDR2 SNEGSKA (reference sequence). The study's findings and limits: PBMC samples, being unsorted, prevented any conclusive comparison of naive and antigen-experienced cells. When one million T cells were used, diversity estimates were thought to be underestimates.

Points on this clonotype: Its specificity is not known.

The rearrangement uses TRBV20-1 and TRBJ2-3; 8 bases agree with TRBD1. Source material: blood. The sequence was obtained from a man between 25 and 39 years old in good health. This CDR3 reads CSARDRTGYRDTQYF. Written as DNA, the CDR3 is TGCAGTGCTAGAGACCGGACAGGGTATAGAGATACGCAGTATTTT.